These T cell receptor beta chains were read from a single sample in a study of glioma-infiltrating T cells after dendritic cell vaccination. Clones were sequenced by immunoSEQ multiplex PCR, and TCRdb holds only the in-frame ones, with some missing. The table includes roughly 100,000 clones, about four fifths detected once. The source was blood, collected before dendritic cell vaccination. Receptor source: a human donor with glioblastoma. Each CDR3 is given with its conserved first and last residue. D genes are given only for firm matches. A clone size is listed for some rows: how often the clone was seen (once, few, many), or a class if it is expanded.

TRBJ1-2 | TRBV29-1 | 12 | NA | NA | CSVEGGVYGYTF | TGCAGCGTTGAGGGGGGGGTCTATGGCTACACCTTC
TRBJ1-1 | TRBV11-2 | 14 | TRBD1 | NA | CASKQTGGDTEAFF | TGTGCCAGCAAACAAACAGGGGGTGACACTGAAGCTTTCTTT
TRBJ1-1 | TRBV5-1 | 16 | TRBD1 | once | CASSLSTGEMNTEAFF | TGCGCCAGCAGCTTGAGTACAGGGGAAATGAACACTGAAGCTTTCTTT
TRBJ2-7 | TRBV11-2 | 16 | TRBD2 | NA | CASSFIIAGSSYEQYF | TGTGCCAGCAGCTTCATCATAGCGGGGAGTTCCTACGAGCAGTACTTC
TRBJ1-2 | TRBV6-5 | 13 | TRBD1 | NA | CASSYGQGQGYTF | TGTGCCAGCAGTTATGGACAGGGTCAAGGCTACACCTTC
TRBJ1-3 | TRBV9 | 15 | NA | NA | CASSVVGGPGNTIYF | TGTGCCAGCAGCGTAGTCGGGGGTCCTGGAAACACCATATATTTT
TRBJ2-4 | TRBV5-1 | 16 | TRBD1 | NA | CASSWGEETGGNIQYF | TGCGCCAGCAGCTGGGGGGAAGAGACAGGGGGCAACATTCAGTACTTC
TRBJ1-6 | TRBV10-2 | 14 | NA | few | CASTLTSYNSPLHF | TGCGCCAGCACCCTCACTTCCTATAATTCACCCCTCCACTTT
TRBJ1-2 | TRBV5-1 | 12 | NA | NA | CASSLMSDGYTF | TGCGCCAGCAGCTTGATGTCAGATGGCTACACCTTC
TRBJ2-3 | TRBV11-3 | 15 | TRBD2 | NA | CASSSAGGPEDTQYF | TGTGCCAGCAGCTCAGCGGGGGGGCCTGAAGATACGCAGTATTTT
TRBJ2-7 | TRBV5-4 | 14 | NA | NA | CASSDRDKPYEQYF | TGTGCCAGCAGCGACCGGGACAAGCCTTACGAGCAGTACTTC
TRBJ2-3 | TRBV7-2 | 16 | TRBD2 | NA | CASSQLGLAGGDTQYF | TGTGCCAGCAGCCAATTAGGACTAGCGGGGGGAGATACGCAGTATTTT
TRBJ1-1 | TRBV5-1 | 13 | NA | NA | CASRGGRGPEAFF | TGCGCCAGCAGGGGGGGGCGGGGGCCTGAAGCTTTCTTT
TRBJ2-3 | TRBV5-4 | 13 | NA | once | CASSLPSTDTQYF | TGTGCCAGCAGCTTGCCTAGCACAGATACGCAGTATTTT
TRBJ2-5 | TRBV10-3 | 12 | NA | NA | CATRDFQETQYF | TGTGCCACACGGGACTTTCAAGAGACCCAGTACTTC
TRBJ2-1 | TRBV2 | 12 | NA | once | CASTGHYNEQFF | TGTGCCAGCACAGGGCACTACAATGAGCAGTTCTTC
TRBJ1-6 | TRBV5-1 | 15 | NA | NA | CASRREFSYNSPLHF | TGCGCCAGCAGGAGGGAGTTTTCCTATAATTCACCCCTCCACTTT
TRBJ2-7 | TRBV4-2 | 14 | TRBD1 | NA | CASGIGTGSYEQYF | TGTGCCAGCGGGATTGGGACAGGAAGCTACGAGCAGTACTTC
TRBJ2-6 | TRBV9 | 17 | NA | NA | CASSLPRKTAGANVLTF | TGTGCCAGCAGCTTACCGCGGAAGACAGCCGGGGCCAACGTCCTGACTTTC
TRBJ1-2 | TRBV29-1 | 16 | TRBD1 | NA | CSVITRDRDSNYGYTF | TGCAGCGTGATCACCCGGGACAGGGATAGTAACTATGGCTACACCTTC
TRBJ2-2 | TRBV7-2 | 14 | NA | few | CASSFDSNTGELFF | TGTGCCAGCAGCTTCGACTCGAACACCGGGGAGCTGTTTTTT
TRBJ2-2 | TRBV7-2 | 14 | NA | many | CASSPARETGELFF | TGTGCCAGCAGCCCCGCCAGGGAAACCGGGGAGCTGTTTTTT
TRBJ2-7 | TRBV7-2 | 14 | NA | NA | CASSPSDSSYEQYF | TGTGCCAGCAGCCCGTCGGACAGCTCCTACGAGCAGTACTTC
TRBJ2-1 | TRBV10-2 | 15 | NA | NA | CASSEVDIAYNEQFF | TGCGCCAGCAGTGAGGTGGACATAGCCTACAATGAGCAGTTCTTC
TRBJ1-5 | TRBV6-5 | 13 | NA | once | CASRKARGQPQHF | TGTGCCAGCAGAAAGGCAAGGGGTCAGCCCCAGCATTTT
TRBJ2-2 | TRBV6-1 | 13 | TRBD2 | NA | CASSGGAGGELFF | TGTGCCAGCAGCGGGGGGGCTGGCGGGGAGCTGTTTTTT
TRBJ2-1 | TRBV6-5 | 15 | TRBD1 | once | CASTGGLLTYNEQFF | TGTGCCAGCACAGGGGGCCTCCTTACCTACAATGAGCAGTTCTTC
TRBJ2-2 | TRBV27 | 12 | NA | NA | CASRVDSGELFF | TGTGCCAGCCGGGTCGACAGCGGGGAGCTGTTTTTT
TRBJ1-6 | TRBV6-6 | 13 | TRBD1 | many | CAGRQGPNSPLHF | TGTGCCGGCCGACAGGGGCCGAATTCACCCCTCCACTTT
TRBJ2-2 | TRBV27 | 15 | TRBD1 | few | CASSETGGAAGELFF | TGTGCCAGCAGTGAGACAGGGGGCGCGGCCGGGGAGCTGTTTTTT
TRBJ1-2 | TRBV6-5 | 15 | TRBD1 | NA | CASSTGGELYYGYTF | TGTGCCAGCAGTACAGGGGGCGAATTATACTATGGCTACACCTTC
TRBJ2-5 | TRBV5-5 | 12 | NA | NA | CASSFPGETQYF | TGTGCCAGCAGCTTTCCAGGGGAGACCCAGTACTTC
TRBJ2-7 | TRBV7-2 | 12 | NA | NA | CASSVVPYEQYF | TGTGCCAGCAGCGTCGTCCCCTACGAGCAGTACTTC
TRBJ1-2 | TRBV7-2 | 13 | NA | NA | CASSFAENNGYTF | TGTGCCAGCAGCTTTGCCGAGAATAATGGCTACACCTTC
TRBJ2-7 | TRBV7-9 | 15 | TRBD1 | NA | CASSRGQAQNYEQYF | TGTGCCAGCAGCCGAGGACAGGCGCAAAACTACGAGCAGTACTTC
TRBJ2-1 | TRBV5-4 | 18 | TRBD1 | once | CASSSPFRQGWGRDEQFF | TGTGCCAGCAGCTCCCCCTTTAGACAGGGGTGGGGAAGAGATGAGCAGTTCTTC
TRBJ1-4 | TRBV4-1 | 17 | NA | NA | CASSQQGNMMANEKLFF | TGCGCCAGCAGCCAGCAGGGAAATATGATGGCTAATGAAAAACTGTTTTTT
TRBJ1-3 | TRBV19 | 15 | NA | few | CASSIWDSSGNTIYF | TGTGCCAGTAGTATCTGGGACTCCTCTGGAAACACCATATATTTT
TRBJ1-2 | TRBV11-2 | 15 | NA | NA | CASSLDSGSSYGYTF | TGTGCCAGCAGCTTAGATTCTGGCAGTTCCTATGGCTACACCTTC
TRBJ2-7 | TRBV29-1 | 14 | TRBD1 | NA | CSAAGTGSSYEQYF | TGCAGCGCTGCGGGGACAGGGTCATCCTACGAGCAGTACTTC
TRBJ1-5 | TRBV28 | 14 | NA | few | CASSSRGGFQPQHF | TGTGCCAGCAGTTCCCGAGGAGGGTTTCAGCCCCAGCATTTT
TRBJ2-5 | TRBV2 | 14 | NA | NA | CASGGALYQETQYF | TGTGCCAGCGGGGGGGCTTTGTACCAAGAGACCCAGTACTTC